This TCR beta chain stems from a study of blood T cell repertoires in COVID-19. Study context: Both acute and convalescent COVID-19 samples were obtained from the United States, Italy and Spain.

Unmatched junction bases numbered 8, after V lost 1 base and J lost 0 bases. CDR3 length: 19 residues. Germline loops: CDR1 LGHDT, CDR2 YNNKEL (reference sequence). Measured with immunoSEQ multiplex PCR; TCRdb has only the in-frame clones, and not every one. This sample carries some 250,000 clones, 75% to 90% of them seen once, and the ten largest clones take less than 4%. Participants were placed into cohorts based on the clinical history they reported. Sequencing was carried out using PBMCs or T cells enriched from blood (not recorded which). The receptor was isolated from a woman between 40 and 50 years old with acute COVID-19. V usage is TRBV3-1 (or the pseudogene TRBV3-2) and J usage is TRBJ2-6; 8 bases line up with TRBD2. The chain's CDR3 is CASSQVSAGGSSGANVLTF. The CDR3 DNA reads TGTGCCAGCAGCCAAGTATCCGCGGGAGGTTCCTCTGGGGCCAACGTCCTGACTTTC.